The subject of this entry is one TCR beta chain. What it binds is not known. This entry belongs to a study of T cells after yellow fever vaccination. The germline CDR1 and CDR2 sequences are GTSNPN and SVGIG (reference sequence). Trimming left V 0 bases short and J 7 bases short, with 16 bases between. This CDR3 spans 14 amino acids. In TCRdb, the 5' RACE reads were re-called with MiXCR into one record per CDR3 protein. The sample lists 510,000 or so distinct CDR3 sequences; about 19% were seen once. Regarding the study as a whole: Among primary-vaccination clones, most reappeared after the booster, at approximately 96% for CD4 and approximately 90% for CD8.

The sequencing used PBMCs, collected 15 days after the yellow fever booster vaccination. The rearrangement links TRBV30 to TRBJ2-7, with D maybe TRBD2 (6 bases). This TCR came from a man aged 30 to 39 who received the YFV17D yellow fever vaccine. Here the CDR3 DNA reads TGTGCCTGGAGTGTACCCGGGAGTGCGAGGGAGCAGTACTTC. As protein: CAWSVPGSAREQYF.